This passage covers 7 T cell receptor beta chains from one sample sequenced in a study of cytotoxic CD8 clonotypes in ibrutinib-treated CLL. TCRdb's table, derived via immunoSEQ multiplex PCR, lists solely in-frame clones and lacks some. The sample lists under 75,000 clones; more than 70% were seen once. The material was PBMCs, obtained after 12 months of ibrutinib treatment. The receptors come from a human donor with chronic lymphocytic leukemia.

The chain has TRBV28 and TRBJ2-5; the match to TRBD1 covers 7 bases. The V gene's germline CDR1 is MDHEN and CDR2 SYDVKM. This CDR3 is 14 amino acids long. V lost 3 bases, J lost 6 bases, and 7 bases stayed unmatched. The CDR3 loop reads CASSFAGGRKTQYF. The CDR3 DNA reads TGTGCCAGCAGTTTCGCAGGGGGTAGGAAGACCCAGTACTTC.

The chain carries TRBV5-8 and TRBJ2-2; D may be TRBD1 (6 bases). Looked up from germline, CDR1 is SGHTS and CDR2 is YDEGEE. The CDR3 sequence is 16 residues long. V was clipped by 4 bases and J by 5 bases, with 18 bases between them. CDR3 amino acids: CASSLFFGGFTGELFF. The DNA for the CDR3 is TGTGCCAGCAGCCTTTTCTTTGGGGGCTTTACCGGGGAGCTGTTTTTT.

The V and J genes are TRBV18 and TRBJ2-3; maybe TRBD1 (6 bases). Germline loops: CDR1 KGHSH, CDR2 LQKENI. The CDR3 has 14 residues. V was trimmed by 2 bases and J by 3 bases, leaving 9 bases between them. CDR3 region: CASSPTGYTDTQYF. The DNA for the CDR3 is TGTGCCAGCTCACCAACAGGGTATACAGATACGCAGTATTTT.

This chain uses TRBV21-1 with TRBJ2-7. TRBV21-1 is deemed a pseudogene. CDR3 length equals 16 residues. CDR3 sequence: CASSKAVRRYSYEQYF. The CDR3 nucleotides read TGTGCCAGCAGCAAAGCTGTACGACGTTACTCCTACGAGCAGTACTTC.

This clone was detected once. This chain connects TRBV4-2 to TRBJ1-3, with D unresolved. V lost 0 bases to trimming and J lost 2 bases, with 8 bases between them. Germline V gene data show CDR1 as LGHNA and CDR2 as YNFKEQ. The CDR3 runs to 15 residues. The CDR3 nucleotides read TGTGCCAGCAGCCAAGAAGGGAGTACTGGAAACACCATATATTTT. Translation gives CASSQEGSTGNTIYF.

This chain connects TRBV13 to TRBJ2-5; perhaps TRBD1 as D (5 bases). CDR1 and CDR2 from the germline V gene are PRHDT and FYEKMQ (reference sequence). This CDR3 has 15 amino acids. With 4 bases removed from V and 2 bases from J, the gap between germline ends came to 14 bases. CDR3 coding DNA: TGTGCCAGCAGCTCCAGGGCTAAGCAGCAAGAGACCCAGTACTTC. Its translation: CASSSRAKQQETQYF.

V gene TRBV6-4 combines with J gene TRBJ2-3; D gene unclear. Deletions cut 2 bases from V and 4 bases from J, with 7 bases between. Per the germline V gene, CDR1 is MRHNA and CDR2 is SNTAGT. This CDR3 has 13 amino acids. CDR3 amino acids: CASSDGTSDTQYF. The CDR3 DNA reads TGTGCCAGCAGTGACGGAACTTCAGATACGCAGTATTTT.